The 2 T cell receptor beta chains reported below all come from one sample, sequenced in a study of cytomegalovirus exposure and HLA in healthy donors. Here immunoSEQ multiplex PCR was the method, and the copy in TCRdb shows in-frame clones only, minus some. The sample includes some 120,000 clones, about 89% seen only once; the top ten take 2% to 2.5%. Sequencing was done on a sample of PBMCs. These TCRs come from a woman aged 18-30 years in good health and CMV-seronegative.

The V and J genes are TRBV29-1 and TRBJ2-7; 10 bases line up with TRBD2. J gave up 1 base and V 7 bases, and 10 bases lay outside the gene matches. The germline V gene encodes CDR1 SQVTM and CDR2 ANQGSEA. There are 15 residues in the CDR3. In nucleotides, the CDR3 is TGCAGCGGGCGGGTTTCTAGCGGGAGTTCCTACGAGCAGTACTTC. Translating it yields CSGRVSSGSSYEQYF.

The J gene is TRBJ2-3, the V gene TRBV7-3; 7 bases are a match to TRBD2. Trimming removed 4 bases from V and 3 bases from J; junction bases left unmatched: 7. This CDR3 has 15 residues. In germline, CDR1 is SGHTA, CDR2 FQGTGA. The CDR3 DNA is TGTGCCAGCAGCTCTTCGACTAGCCTAACAGATACGCAGTATTTT. It is translated as CASSSSTSLTDTQYF.